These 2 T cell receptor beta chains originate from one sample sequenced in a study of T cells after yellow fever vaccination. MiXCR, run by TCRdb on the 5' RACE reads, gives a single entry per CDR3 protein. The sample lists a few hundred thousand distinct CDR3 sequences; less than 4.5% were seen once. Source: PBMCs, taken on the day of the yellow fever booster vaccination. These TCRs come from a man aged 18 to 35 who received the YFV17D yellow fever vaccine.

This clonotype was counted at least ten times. The CDR3 DNA reads TGTGCCAGCAGCCTGACTCCGGGTGGGGGCACAGATACGCAGTATTTT. Its protein is CASSLTPGGGTDTQYF. The V call is TRBV14, the J call TRBJ2-3, with D uncertain. The germline V and J ends were trimmed by 4 bases and 1 base, with 15 bases remaining between them. The V gene's germline CDR1 is SGHDN and CDR2 FVKESK. This CDR3 is built from 16 residues.

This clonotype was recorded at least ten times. CDR3 loop: CASSDGWANEQFF. The CDR3 DNA is TGTGCCAGCAGTGATGGGTGGGCGAATGAGCAGTTCTTC. J is TRBJ2-1 and V is TRBV25-1; D is unclear. The CDR3 has 13 residues. Trimming pared 3 bases from V and 7 bases from J, leaving 10 bases between. Per germline, CDR1 MGHDK and CDR2 SYGVNS.